These 20 T cell receptor beta chains were all obtained from the same sample, sequenced in a study of cytomegalovirus exposure and HLA in healthy donors (dated by TCRdb to about 2017). Library preparation used the immunoSEQ multiplex PCR assay. A mixture of 60 forward primers for TCR Vbeta segments and 13 reverse primers for TCR Jbeta segments was used in the multiplex PCR. TCRdb carries this immuneACCESS record with in-frame sequences only. Its versions omit some clonotypes, under half of them owing to an unresolved V gene in the studies checked, with the rest unexplained. In this sample the table shows approximately 150,000 clones, around 80% of which occur a single time. The ten largest clones capture roughly 2% of the sample. Sequencing was done on a sample of PBMCs. All receptors come from a man aged 40-49 years in good health and CMV-seronegative.

The chain carries TRBV5-5 and TRBJ2-7, with a tentative D call TRBD2 (6 bases). V shed 4 bases and J shed 3 bases, with 14 bases lying between them. Germline CDR1 is SGHKS and CDR2 is YYEKEE (reference sequence). CDR3 length: 14 amino acids. The CDR3 protein is CASSPPAGSYEQYF. The CDR3, as DNA: TGTGCCAGCAGCCCCCCGGCGGGAAGCTACGAGCAGTACTTC.

The chain joins TRBV14 to TRBJ2-1; D remains ambiguous. Trimming removed 8 bases at V and 4 bases at J, with 15 bases between. CDR1 SGHDN and CDR2 FVKESK come from the germline V gene. The CDR3 runs to 14 residues. The CDR3 sequence is CASSNERIYNEQFF. In DNA form, the CDR3 reads TGTGCCAGCTCCAACGAGAGGATTTACAATGAGCAGTTCTTC.

The CDR3 protein is CASSSHRGAYEQYF. The CDR3 DNA reads TGTGCCAGCAGCTCTCACAGGGGGGCCTACGAGCAGTACTTC. The chain links TRBV7-2 to TRBJ2-7, with TRBD1 matching over 8 bases. With V trimmed by 4 bases and J by 2 bases, 4 bases remained unmatched. This CDR3 is 14 amino acids long. Germline CDR1 reads SGHTA; CDR2 reads FQGNSA.

J is TRBJ1-3 and V is TRBV28, with D possibly matching TRBD1 (6 bases). Germline CDR1 MDHEN, CDR2 SYDVKM. The CDR3 runs to 17 residues. Trimming cost V 6 bases and J 0 bases, with 18 bases left between them. CDR3 in amino acids: CASSLLGHNLSGNTIYF. The CDR3 bases are TGTGCCAGCAGCCTACTGGGACACAACCTCTCTGGAAACACCATATATTTT.

The chain links TRBV7-6 to TRBJ2-5; TRBD2 matches 11 bases. With the DNA end fitting TRBJ2-7 better, the J assignment may be wrong. The CDR3 runs 13 residues. Looked up from germline, CDR1 is SGHVS and CDR2 is FNYEAQ. CDR3 nucleotides: TGTGCCAGCAGCGCGCTAGCGGGAGGCGAGCAGTACTTC. It encodes CASSALAGGEQYF.

The CDR3 DNA reads as TGTGCCTGGCGGCAAGGACTTGTCGGCGACGAGCAGTACTTC. Amino acid sequence: CAWRQGLVGDEQYF. The chain links TRBV30 to TRBJ2-7, with D possibly TRBD2 on 5 matching bases. The CDR3 is 14 residues long. V lost 5 bases, J lost 5 bases, and 19 bases lay in between. Looked up from germline, CDR1 is GTSNPN and CDR2 is SVGIG (reference sequence).

This clone showed up just once. The rearrangement uses TRBV28 and TRBJ2-3; tentative D call: TRBD2 (6 bases). The CDR3 loop spans 15 amino acids. Germline V CDR1 and CDR2: MDHEN, SYDVKM. V was shortened by 4 bases and J by 0 bases, with 11 bases between the two germline ends. For the CDR3, the DNA is TGTGCCAGCAGTTATTCGAGCGGGAGCACAGATACGCAGTATTTT. Residues: CASSYSSGSTDTQYF.

The chain links TRBV30 to TRBJ1-5; possible D gene TRBD1, 6 bases. Germline-derived CDR1 and CDR2 are GTSNPN and SVGIG (reference sequence). The CDR3 is 13 amino acids. V lost 6 bases, J lost 2 bases, and 11 bases lay in between. The CDR3 DNA sequence: TGTGCCTGTACACAGGGCCGCAATCAGCCCCAGCATTTT. This translates into CACTQGRNQPQHF.

The rearrangement uses TRBV23-1 and TRBJ2-5; 7 nucleotides agree with TRBD2. TRBV23-1 is marked as an open reading frame, function uncertain. With 4 bases clipped from V and 3 bases from J, the junction kept 20 bases outside the gene matches. The length of the CDR3 is 19 residues. CDR3 region: CASSLALPPMIREEETQYF. The DNA for the CDR3 is TGCGCCAGCAGTCTGGCCCTCCCTCCAATGATCCGGGAGGAAGAGACCCAGTACTTC.

The chain employs TRBV18 and TRBJ2-1; 13 bases are a match to TRBD2. The V gene end was trimmed by 8 bases and the J gene end by 7 bases; junction bases not matched to a gene: 5. This CDR3 spans 14 amino acids. CDR1 KGHSH and CDR2 LQKENI come from the germline V gene. The CDR3 region is CASKGTSGTNEQFF. The CDR3 bases are TGTGCCAGCAAGGGGACTAGCGGGACTAATGAGCAGTTCTTC.

V usage is TRBV27 and J usage is TRBJ2-7; D uncertain. There are 13 residues in the CDR3. V shed 3 bases and J shed 3 bases, with 9 bases lying between them. Germline lookup yields CDR1 MNHEY and CDR2 SMNVEV (reference sequence). CDR3 DNA: TGTGCCAGCAGTTTGTCCCCACTCTACGAGCAGTACTTC. It specifies CASSLSPLYEQYF.

The chain uses TRBV28 and TRBJ2-5; D may be TRBD1 (6 bases). The CDR3 spans 14 residues. Germline CDR1 is MDHEN and CDR2 is SYDVKM. V was clipped by 5 bases and J by 7 bases, with 17 bases between them. The DNA of the CDR3 is TGTGCCAGCAGTGTACAGGGCTCTAAGAGGACCCAGTACTTC. Translated, it gives CASSVQGSKRTQYF.

The rearrangement joins TRBV19 to TRBJ2-2, with 11 bases lining up with TRBD2. The CDR3 contains 16 residues. V lost 5 bases and J lost 8; bases outside the gene matches: 10. Per germline, CDR1 LNHDA and CDR2 SQIVND (reference sequence). CDR3 in amino acids: CASSPRALAGVGELFF. The CDR3 DNA reads TGTGCCAGTAGTCCTAGGGCACTAGCGGGAGTGGGGGAGCTGTTTTTT.

V is TRBV28 and J is TRBJ1-2; D ambiguous. This CDR3 has 16 residues. V shed 3 bases and J shed 3 bases, with 17 bases lying between them. Germline V gene sequence: CDR1 MDHEN, CDR2 SYDVKM. As DNA, the CDR3 is TGTGCCAGCAGTTTTAAGTTGGGGAGGCGTTACTATGGCTACACCTTC. Its protein is CASSFKLGRRYYGYTF.

The rearrangement joins TRBV21-1 to TRBJ2-1; TRBD2 is taken as the D call from the table, unchecked against the DNA. TRBV21-1 counts as a pseudogene. This CDR3 has 17 residues. CDR3 bases: TGTGCCAGCAGCAAAGTTCGAGGGAATGGGGTAATAGGAGAGCAGTTCTTC. It encodes CASSKVRGNGVIGEQFF.

In the case of this clone: The junction shows a germline mismatch at one end, possibly a read error. The sample holds other DNA sequences that translate to the same CDR3. The chain recombines TRBV7-8 with TRBJ2-4; D not certain. CDR3 size: 14 residues. Germline-derived CDR1 and CDR2 are SGHVS and FQNEAQ. In DNA form, the CDR3 reads TGTGCCAGCAGCCGTGGCGTTGCCAAAAACAGTCAGTACTTC. This gives the protein CASSRGVAKNSQYF.

The rearrangement links TRBV11-3 to TRBJ2-7, with TRBD1 matching 8 bases. Germline CDR1 is SGHNT and CDR2 is YENEEA. The CDR3 runs 13 residues. V dropped 5 bases and J dropped 2; count of bases not matched to a gene: 2. CDR3 amino acids: CASSDRGPYEQYF. As DNA, the CDR3 is TGTGCCAGCAGCGACAGGGGTCCCTACGAGCAGTACTTC.

For this clone: In this CDR3 the conserved last residue, phenylalanine or tryptophan, is missing, so a read error is likely. The DNA is left out, because the CDR3 cannot be placed on it with certainty; the CDR3 is given as TCRdb lists it. The chain employs TRBV6-1 and TRBJ1-4. Germline CDR1 and CDR2: MNHNS and SASEGT. The CDR3 spans 12 residues, counting both ends. CDR3 protein: CASTPWEGWEGC.

V usage is TRBV5-4 and J usage is TRBJ1-4; 9 bases align to TRBD1. The CDR3 runs to 14 residues. J lost 7 bases, V lost 4 bases, and 5 bases had no gene match. Germline lookup yields CDR1 SGHNT and CDR2 YYREEE (reference sequence). CDR3 protein: CASSQTGGSEKLFF. As DNA, the CDR3 is TGTGCCAGCAGCCAGACAGGGGGTAGTGAAAAACTGTTTTTT. The variable domain in full, with the rest retrieved from reference TRBV5-4 and TRBJ1-4, is ETGVTQSPTHLIKTRGQQVTLRCSSQSGHNTVSWYQQALGQGPQFIFQYYREEENGRGNFPPRFSGLQFPNYSSELNVNALELDDSALYLCASSQTGGSEKLFFGSGTQLSVL.

This sequence joins TRBV7-9 and TRBJ1-2, with 7 bases identical to TRBD1. The CDR3 totals 11 residues. Germline CDR1 reads SEHNR; CDR2 reads FQNEAQ (reference sequence). CDR3 nucleotide sequence: TGTTCCGGGACAGAGGTCTATGGCTACACCTTC. Translation: CSGTEVYGYTF.